The rows below give T cell receptor beta chains drawn from one sample of a study of graft-versus-host responses after intestinal transplantation. TCRdb keeps only in-frame clones here, not all; method: immunoSEQ multiplex PCR. The data contain fewer than 110,000 clones, about 91% of them singletons. Which antigens these TCRs recognize remains unknown. The sequences come from unstimulated CD4+ T cells sorted from spleen or lymph node cells, collected before transplant. The receptors were sampled from a human donor who was the organ donor for an intestinal transplant. The CDR3 runs from the conserved cysteine through the conserved F or W. The D gene is left open where the match is weak. Clone size is given for some rows only: seen once, a few or many times, or a class if the clone is expanded.

NA,TRBJ2-1,NA,TRBV12-1,TGTGCCAGCAGCTTTAAACTAGCGGGGGGCCACTCCTACAATGAGCAGTTCTTC,CASSFKLAGGHSYNEQFF
NA,TRBJ1-2,NA,TRBV4-1,TGCGCCAGCAGCCAAGGCTTGGGGGTCCTATTAGGTGGCTACACCTTC,CASSQGLGVLLGGYTF
NA,TRBJ2-1,NA,TRBV23-1,TGCGCCAGCAACCCCCTCGGGGGACCTTACAATGAGCAGTTCTTC,CASNPLGGPYNEQFF
NA,TRBJ1-2,NA,TRBV9,TGTGCCAGCAGCCCCTTGCCCCGCGCAGGCAACTATGGCTACACCTTC,CASSPLPRAGNYGYTF
NA,TRBJ2-5,NA,TRBV6-5,TGTGCCAGCCGCCGCGGGGGCATGGGAGAGACCCAGTACTTC,CASRRGGMGETQYF
TRBD1,TRBJ1-4,NA,TRBV6-1,TGTGCCAGCAGTGATAGAGGGACAGAGAATGAAAAACTGTTTTTT,CASSDRGTENEKLFF
TRBD1,TRBJ1-4,NA,TRBV2,TGTGCCAGCAGCCGGGCAGGGGGCGTTAATGAAAAACTGTTTTTT,CASSRAGGVNEKLFF
TRBD1,TRBJ1-2,NA,TRBV18,TGTGCCAGCTCACTGATGCCGGGACAGGGTGACTATGGCTACACCTTC,CASSLMPGQGDYGYTF
TRBD1,TRBJ2-7,NA,TRBV6-1,TGTGCCAGCCAGGGACAGGTCACCTACGGGCAGTACTTC,CASQGQVTYGQYF
NA,TRBJ2-7,NA,TRBV19,TGTGCCACGAGGCAGGGGGGAAACGAGCAGTACTTC,CATRQGGNEQYF
NA,TRBJ1-1,NA,TRBV30,TGTGCCTGGAACTTTGGTATGAACACTGAAGCTTTCTTT,CAWNFGMNTEAFF
NA,TRBJ1-1,NA,TRBV4-1,TGCGCCAGCAGCCCCGATCCCTTTGAGAAAGGTACTGAGGCTTTCTTT,CASSPDPFEKGTEAFF
TRBD1,TRBJ2-1,NA,TRBV29-1,TGCAGCGTTGGTGGGGGACAGGGGGCCTACAATGAGCAGTTCTTC,CSVGGGQGAYNEQFF
NA,TRBJ2-7,NA,TRBV6-5,TGTGCCAGCAGCACTCATTCCTACGAGCAGTACTTC,CASSTHSYEQYF
NA,TRBJ1-2,NA,TRBV7-3,TGTGCCAGCAGCTTAAACCCCCGCTATGGCTACACCTTC,CASSLNPRYGYTF
NA,TRBJ1-5,NA,TRBV11-2,TGTGCCAGCAGCCTAGATCGAAGACAGCCCCAGCATTTT,CASSLDRRQPQHF
TRBD1,TRBJ2-5,NA,TRBV6-6,TGTGCCAGCGCACACCGACAGGGGGGGGAGACCCAGTACTTC,CASAHRQGGETQYF
NA,TRBJ2-7,NA,TRBV2,TGTGCCAGCAGTGGAGCTACTCCGGGACTTCACTACGAGCAGTACTTC,CASSGATPGLHYEQYF
TRBD2,TRBJ2-7,NA,TRBV5-4,TGTGCCAGCAGCTCCGGGACTAGCTCCTACGAGCAGTACTTC,CASSSGTSSYEQYF
TRBD2,TRBJ2-3,once,TRBV6-6,TGTGCCAGCAGTGCGGGAGGGCCGACAGATACGCAGTATTTT,CASSAGGPTDTQYF
NA,TRBJ2-7,NA,TRBV28,TGTGCCAGCAGCGGTACCTACGAGCAGTACTTC,CASSGTYEQYF
NA,TRBJ2-1,NA,TRBV2,TGTGCCAGCAGTGTATGGCTCTTTGAGCAGTTCTTC,CASSVWLFEQFF
NA,TRBJ2-7,NA,TRBV30,TGTGCCTGGAGCCAGGCGGGATACAGCTCCTACGAGCAGTACTTC,CAWSQAGYSSYEQYF
NA,TRBJ2-7,NA,TRBV9,TGTGCCAGCAGCGTAGACGCGGACGCTCGAGACGAGCAGTACTTC,CASSVDADARDEQYF
NA,TRBJ2-3,NA,TRBV7-9,TGTGCCAGCAGCTTTGGGGGACTCTCCTACCGCCTGACAGATACGCAGTATTTT,CASSFGGLSYRLTDTQYF
NA,TRBJ1-2,NA,TRBV28,TGTGCCAGCAGTTTACACAGGGCTGGGGACTATGGCTACACCTTC,CASSLHRAGDYGYTF
NA,TRBJ1-4,few,TRBV10-3,TGTGCCACCCGGTTATCGGAACTGAATGAAAAACTGTTTTTT,CATRLSELNEKLFF
NA,TRBJ2-7,few,TRBV11-3,TGTGCCAGCAGCTTAACCTACGAGCAGTACTTC,CASSLTYEQYF
TRBD1,TRBJ1-2,NA,TRBV9,TGTGCCAGCAGCGTAGGCGGACAGGCGGTGAACTATGGCTACACCTTC,CASSVGGQAVNYGYTF
NA,TRBJ2-3,NA,TRBV11-2,TGTGCCAGCAGCTTAGCTTTGCGGGAAGTTACAGATACGCAGTATTTT,CASSLALREVTDTQYF
NA,TRBJ1-5,NA,TRBV7-5,TGTGTCAGAAGCTCGCCGGGAGATAGCAATCAGCCCCAGCATTTT,CVRSSPGDSNQPQHF
NA,TRBJ1-2,NA,TRBV11-2,TGTGCCAGCAGCGCCAGAACAGGGCTAGGGGTCTATGGCTACACCTTC,CASSARTGLGVYGYTF
TRBD2,TRBJ2-7,NA,TRBV6-5,TGTGCCAGCAGTTATCTCCCCTTAGGGGACTACTACGAGCAGTACTTC,CASSYLPLGDYYEQYF
NA,TRBJ1-2,NA,TRBV6-5,TGTGCCAGCAGTGAACTTAGAGGCCACTATGGCTACACCTTC,CASSELRGHYGYTF
NA,TRBJ2-7,NA,TRBV7-9,TGTGCCAGCAGCTTAGGGCAGGGGAATGACGAGCAGTACTTC,CASSLGQGNDEQYF
NA,TRBJ1-2,medium-sized,TRBV5-1,TGCGCCAGCAGCTTGGGACCTGACGACAGAACTTATGGCTACACCTTC,CASSLGPDDRTYGYTF
NA,TRBJ2-7,NA,TRBV11-2,TGTGCCAGCAGCTTAAGGGCAGGAGCTTTATACGAGCAGTACTTC,CASSLRAGALYEQYF
TRBD1,TRBJ1-2,NA,TRBV4-1,TGCGCCAGCAGCCCACAGGGGCGCCTTGGCTACACCTTC,CASSPQGRLGYTF
NA,TRBJ2-1,NA,TRBV4-1,TGCGCCAGCAGCCAAGCGGTGACATCCAATGAGCAGTTCTTC,CASSQAVTSNEQFF
TRBD2,TRBJ2-5,NA,TRBV15,TGTGCCACCGGTCCTAGCGGGAGAACCCAAGAGACCCAGTACTTC,CATGPSGRTQETQYF
NA,TRBJ1-4,NA,TRBV7-8,TGTGCCAGCAGCTTACGTGTACGGAACGAAAAACTGTTTTTT,CASSLRVRNEKLFF
TRBD1,TRBJ1-2,once,TRBV20-1,TGCAGTGCTAGACAGGGGGAGGGCTACACCTTC,CSARQGEGYTF
TRBD1,TRBJ2-7,NA,TRBV6-5,TGTGCCAGCAGTTGGACAGGGGGTTACTACGAGCAGTACTTC,CASSWTGGYYEQYF
NA,TRBJ2-4,NA,TRBV7-9,TGTGCCAGCAGCTTACTCAAGAAAGGGCTAGCCAAAAACATTCAGTACTTC,CASSLLKKGLAKNIQYF
TRBD1,TRBJ2-1,NA,TRBV7-2,TGTGCCAGCAGCTTAGTCCCCCCCGGACAGGGCTACAATGAGCAGTTCTTC,CASSLVPPGQGYNEQFF
NA,TRBJ2-7,NA,TRBV6-5,TGTGCCAGCAGGACGGACAGATACGAGCAGTACTTC,CASRTDRYEQYF
TRBD2,TRBJ2-3,NA,TRBV5-1,TGCGCCAGCAGCTTGGGATTACTAGCGGGCACAGATACGCAGTATTTT,CASSLGLLAGTDTQYF
TRBD1,TRBJ2-7,NA,TRBV6-1,TGTGCCAGCACCACGGACAGGGGTAACTCCTACGAGCAGTACTTC,CASTTDRGNSYEQYF
NA,TRBJ2-5,NA,TRBV7-9,TGTGCCAGCAGCTTAGGGGCGGGGCAGACCCAGTACTTC,CASSLGAGQTQYF
NA,TRBJ2-1,NA,TRBV7-3,TGTGCCAGCAGCTTAGCGGGGGCTCCTAACAATGAGCAGTTCTTC,CASSLAGAPNNEQFF
TRBD2,TRBJ2-3,NA,TRBV5-1,TGCGCCAGCAGCTTGGCCTGGGTAGCGGGAGGGACAGATACGCAGTATTTT,CASSLAWVAGGTDTQYF
NA,TRBJ2-1,NA,TRBV9,TGTGCCAGCAGCGAGAGGTGGAAGGCGGGGGCCTCCTACAATGAGCAGTTCTTC,CASSERWKAGASYNEQFF
NA,TRBJ1-2,NA,TRBV6-5,TGTGCCAGCATCCGGACTGGAGGCTACACCTTC,CASIRTGGYTF
NA,TRBJ2-5,NA,TRBV7-6,TGTGCCAGCAGCTTGGGGGGGGCGGCCACAATCCTTTACTTC,CASSLGGAATILYF
NA,TRBJ2-7,NA,TRBV5-6,TGTGCCAGCAGCTCACGGACAAAATTTTACGAGCAGTACTTC,CASSSRTKFYEQYF
NA,TRBJ2-7,NA,TRBV27,TGTGCCAGCAGTTTATCGTTCGGAGGGATCCCCGAGCAGTACTTC,CASSLSFGGIPEQYF
TRBD1,TRBJ2-7,NA,TRBV18,TGTGCCAGCTCACAGAGGCAGGGGGCCCACGAGCAGTACTTC,CASSQRQGAHEQYF
TRBD1,TRBJ1-1,NA,TRBV27,TGTGCCAGCAGTTTATGGACAGGGGCCACTGAAGCTTTCTTT,CASSLWTGATEAFF
TRBD2,TRBJ2-1,NA,TRBV2,TGTGCCAGCCGACTAGCCAATGAGCAGTTCTTC,CASRLANEQFF
NA,TRBJ2-5,NA,TRBV5-1,TGCGCCAGCAGCTTGGGCAGTACCACTGGGGCCCAAGAGACCCAGTACTTC,CASSLGSTTGAQETQYF